The rows below give T cell receptor beta chains drawn from one sample of a study of blood T cell repertoires in COVID-19. TCRdb's table, derived via immunoSEQ multiplex PCR, lists solely in-frame clones and lacks some. This sample carries about 200,000 clones, 90% to 95% of them seen once, and the ten largest clones take 0.65% to 0.85%. Input material: peripheral blood. The origin of the receptors is a man aged 60 to 75 with COVID-19, enrolled during active disease. Each CDR3 is given with its conserved first and last residue. Fields, in order: D gene, J gene, V gene, clone size, CDR3 DNA, CDR3 protein. The D gene is left open where the match is weak. Size tells how often a clone was seen (once, few, many) or the class of an expanded clone, and some rows leave it out.

d_call: .; j_call: TRBJ1-6; v_call: TRBV5-4; clone_size: .; cdr3_nt: TGTGCCAGCAGCTCCGGCGGCAGAAATAATAATTCACCCCTCCACTTT; cdr3_aa: CASSSGGRNNNSPLHF
d_call: .; j_call: TRBJ1-3; v_call: TRBV19; clone_size: once; cdr3_nt: TGTGCCAGTAGTATAACAACAGGGATCATCTCTGGAAACACCATATATTTT; cdr3_aa: CASSITTGIISGNTIYF
d_call: TRBD1; j_call: TRBJ2-1; v_call: TRBV5-1; clone_size: .; cdr3_nt: TGCGCCAGCAGCTCCGGACAGGGGCTAGACAATGAGCAGTTCTTC; cdr3_aa: CASSSGQGLDNEQFF
d_call: TRBD1; j_call: TRBJ1-2; v_call: TRBV7-9; clone_size: .; cdr3_nt: TGTGCCAGCAGCCGACAGGGGGCGCCTGGCTACACCTTC; cdr3_aa: CASSRQGAPGYTF
d_call: .; j_call: TRBJ2-7; v_call: TRBV5-1; clone_size: .; cdr3_nt: TGCGCCAGCAGCTGGCAGGGTACCGAGCAGTACTTC; cdr3_aa: CASSWQGTEQYF
d_call: .; j_call: TRBJ1-1; v_call: TRBV5-4; clone_size: .; cdr3_nt: TGTGCCAGCAGCTTGGACAGGAACACTGAAGCTTTCTTT; cdr3_aa: CASSLDRNTEAFF
d_call: TRBD1; j_call: TRBJ1-1; v_call: TRBV29-1; clone_size: .; cdr3_nt: TGCAGCGTTACGCCAGGGGGGCACACTGAAGCTTTCTTT; cdr3_aa: CSVTPGGHTEAFF
d_call: TRBD1; j_call: TRBJ1-5; v_call: TRBV7-2; clone_size: .; cdr3_nt: TGTGCCAGCAGCTCGACAGGGAATACGCCCCAGCATTTT; cdr3_aa: CASSSTGNTPQHF
d_call: .; j_call: TRBJ2-5; v_call: TRBV18; clone_size: .; cdr3_nt: TGTGCCAGCTCACCGTCAGCATCCGGGGAGACCCAGTACTTC; cdr3_aa: CASSPSASGETQYF
d_call: TRBD2; j_call: TRBJ2-1; v_call: TRBV5-1; clone_size: .; cdr3_nt: TGCGCCAGCAGCCAGGAGCGGGGCACCTACAATGAGCAGTTCTTC; cdr3_aa: CASSQERGTYNEQFF
d_call: .; j_call: TRBJ1-6; v_call: TRBV11-2; clone_size: once; cdr3_nt: TGTGCCAGCAGCTCAAATCAGAATACCTATAATTCACCCCTCCACTTT; cdr3_aa: CASSSNQNTYNSPLHF
d_call: .; j_call: TRBJ1-5; v_call: TRBV19; clone_size: .; cdr3_nt: TGTGCCAGTAGTCAAAATTCGGGGGTCGGACAGCCCCAGCATTTT; cdr3_aa: CASSQNSGVGQPQHF
d_call: .; j_call: TRBJ1-5; v_call: TRBV6-6; clone_size: .; cdr3_nt: TGTGCCAGCAGCAAACTACAGGGAAATCAGCCCCAGCATTTT; cdr3_aa: CASSKLQGNQPQHF
d_call: TRBD1; j_call: TRBJ2-5; v_call: TRBV11-2; clone_size: .; cdr3_nt: TGTGCCAGCAGCTTAGACGGCAGGGGGCGGGGAGAGACCCAGTACTTC; cdr3_aa: CASSLDGRGRGETQYF
d_call: TRBD1; j_call: TRBJ2-7; v_call: TRBV2; clone_size: few; cdr3_nt: TGTGCCAGCAGTGAACCCGGGGACAGGACGACCTACGAGCAGTACTTC; cdr3_aa: CASSEPGDRTTYEQYF
d_call: .; j_call: TRBJ2-7; v_call: TRBV5-1; clone_size: .; cdr3_nt: TGCGCCAGCAGCTCCTCGACCAGCGCCTACGAGCAGTACTTC; cdr3_aa: CASSSSTSAYEQYF
d_call: .; j_call: TRBJ1-2; v_call: TRBV3-1/TRBV3-2; clone_size: .; cdr3_nt: TGTGCCAGCAGCCAAGATTCAGGAGACAGTCTGTATGGCTACACCTTC; cdr3_aa: CASSQDSGDSLYGYTF
d_call: .; j_call: TRBJ2-1; v_call: TRBV29-1; clone_size: .; cdr3_nt: TGCAGCGTTGAAGTTCCGCCCGCGGCCTACAATGAGCAGTTCTTC; cdr3_aa: CSVEVPPAAYNEQFF
d_call: .; j_call: TRBJ1-1; v_call: TRBV19; clone_size: .; cdr3_nt: TGTGCCAGTTCCGGAGGGGGAGGGGTGGCTGAAGCTTTCTTT; cdr3_aa: CASSGGGGVAEAFF
d_call: TRBD1; j_call: TRBJ2-4; v_call: TRBV7-2; clone_size: .; cdr3_nt: TGTGCCAGCAGCCCGGGACAGGGGATGAGAGGGGGTAGCATTCAGTACTTC; cdr3_aa: CASSPGQGMRGGSIQYF
d_call: .; j_call: TRBJ2-2; v_call: TRBV11-1; clone_size: .; cdr3_nt: TGTGCCAGCAGCTTTGGCAGGTTCAACACCGGGGAGCTGTTTTTT; cdr3_aa: CASSFGRFNTGELFF
d_call: TRBD1; j_call: TRBJ1-3; v_call: TRBV4-1; clone_size: .; cdr3_nt: TGCGCCAGCAGCCGGGACAGGGGGCGAGGAAACTCTGGAAACACCATATATTTT; cdr3_aa: CASSRDRGRGNSGNTIYF
d_call: .; j_call: TRBJ2-2; v_call: TRBV21-1; clone_size: .; cdr3_nt: TGTGCCAGCAGCAAAGTAGAGAACACCGGGGAGCTGTTTTTT; cdr3_aa: CASSKVENTGELFF
d_call: TRBD2; j_call: TRBJ2-7; v_call: TRBV9; clone_size: .; cdr3_nt: TGTGCCAGCAGCTTGACTAGCACTTCCGAAGAGCAGTACTTC; cdr3_aa: CASSLTSTSEEQYF
d_call: .; j_call: TRBJ1-5; v_call: TRBV19; clone_size: .; cdr3_nt: TGTGCCAGTACCAAGGGCGGGGGGAATCAGCCCCAGCATTTT; cdr3_aa: CASTKGGGNQPQHF
d_call: .; j_call: TRBJ1-2; v_call: TRBV3-1/TRBV3-2; clone_size: .; cdr3_nt: TGTGCCAGCAGCCTAGCGACAGGCAGTGGGACCTTC; cdr3_aa: CASSLATGSGTF
d_call: TRBD1; j_call: TRBJ1-3; v_call: TRBV18; clone_size: once; cdr3_nt: TGTGCCAGCTCACCATTACAGGGGAGCTCTGGAAACACCATATATTTT; cdr3_aa: CASSPLQGSSGNTIYF
d_call: TRBD1; j_call: TRBJ1-5; v_call: TRBV6-1; clone_size: .; cdr3_nt: TGTGCCAGCAGTGAGGGACAGAGTCGTAGCAATCAGCCCCAGCATTTT; cdr3_aa: CASSEGQSRSNQPQHF
d_call: TRBD1; j_call: TRBJ2-7; v_call: TRBV18; clone_size: once; cdr3_nt: TGTGCCAGCTCACCAACGACAGGGGGGTCGATAGAGCAGTACTTC; cdr3_aa: CASSPTTGGSIEQYF
d_call: TRBD1; j_call: TRBJ1-4; v_call: TRBV10-3; clone_size: .; cdr3_nt: TGTGCCATCAGTGACAACCCGGGACAGGGGCAGGAAAAACTGTTTTTT; cdr3_aa: CAISDNPGQGQEKLFF
d_call: TRBD2; j_call: TRBJ2-7; v_call: TRBV19; clone_size: .; cdr3_nt: TGTGCCAGTAGTCACGGTAGCGGGTACTACGAGCAGTACTTC; cdr3_aa: CASSHGSGYYEQYF
d_call: TRBD2; j_call: TRBJ2-3; v_call: TRBV9; clone_size: .; cdr3_nt: TGTGCCAGCAGCGTGGGACTACTTGTTCCAGATACGCAGTATTTT; cdr3_aa: CASSVGLLVPDTQYF
d_call: .; j_call: TRBJ1-2; v_call: TRBV7-2; clone_size: .; cdr3_nt: TGTGCCAGCAGCTTGTCCCCGTTGGCGGGGGGCTACACCTTC; cdr3_aa: CASSLSPLAGGYTF
d_call: .; j_call: TRBJ2-1; v_call: TRBV5-4; clone_size: .; cdr3_nt: TGTGCCAGCAGCTTGGCAGGGAACAATGAGCAGTTCTTC; cdr3_aa: CASSLAGNNEQFF
d_call: .; j_call: TRBJ2-5; v_call: TRBV11-2; clone_size: .; cdr3_nt: TGTGCCAGCAGCGGCCACCGGGGTCAAGAGACCCAGTACTTC; cdr3_aa: CASSGHRGQETQYF